The rows below give T cell receptor beta chains drawn from one sample of a study of tumor-infiltrating lymphocytes in primary liver carcinoma. Using its own MiXCR run on the multiplex PCR reads, TCRdb lists one record per CDR3 protein. The table records more than 70,000 distinct CDR3 sequences, over 60% of them present only once. Sequencing was performed on liver tumor tissue from sampling region 1. Receptors originate from a middle-aged man with primary liver carcinoma and hepatitis B virus infection. Both conserved end residues are part of each CDR3.

v_call cdr3_aa
TRBV6-1 CASSEDRDRSYGCTF
TRBV6-6 CASSRDGPWSPLNF
TRBV7-9 CASSPSGSSYNEQFF
TRBV29-1 CSVEYQQDTEEYF
TRBV29-1 CSPSPDSTKAKNIKYF
TRBV11-2 CASSSASPANEQFF
TRBV28 CLSSSQGTGYTF
TRBV11-2 CAMGQRNIEQFF
TRBV6-5 CANRLKTGGNQPQHF
TRBV20-1 CSAGPPGQMNTEAFF
TRBV12-3/TRBV12-4 CASSLGSSGPSTGELFF
TRBV6-2/TRBV6-3 CVSSYWGRGSYNEQFF
TRBV7-9 CASSLAVTEAFF
TRBV5-1 CASSLSGTTYEQYF
TRBV11-2 CVSSLDRQSYGYTF
TRBV7-8 CVSSLVNSSYNEQFF
TRBV29-1 CSVEDLVGSEASF
TRBV5-4 CASSSLQVQEDQYF
TRBV11-2 CASSSTTRGRAALHGELFF
TRBV4-1 CASSQGDRNDQPQHF
TRBV10-2 CASSLVSGANVLTF
TRBV4-1 CARCHLPGLNTEAFF
TRBV6-2/TRBV6-3 CAGRGLAGEDFYEQYF
TRBV12-3/TRBV12-4 CANSLTGTGGNEHFF